The rows below give T cell receptor beta chains drawn from one sample of a study of OX40 agonist ivuxolimab in advanced cancers. Repertoires were generated with immunoSEQ multiplex PCR, while TCRdb's copy carries only in-frame clones and drops some. The table has 57,000 or so clones, approximately 86% seen once; the top ten hold around 1.2%. Sequencing was performed on CD4+ or CD8+ T cells sorted from blood, taken in a trial of the OX40 agonist ivuxolimab. Source of these receptors: an adult with an advanced solid tumor such as melanoma, head and neck, liver or kidney cancer. The CDR3 runs from the conserved cysteine through the conserved F or W. The D gene is left open where the match is weak. Rows give clone size only sometimes, using once, few, many, or a class for an expanded clone.

CDR3 protein	CDR3 DNA	clone size	V gene	D gene	J gene
CASSQPGQGDTEAFF	TGCGCCAGCAGCCAACCCGGACAGGGGGACACTGAAGCTTTCTTT	once	TRBV4-1	TRBD1	TRBJ1-1
CASTNRGRVTEAFF	TGTGCCAGCACCAACAGGGGGCGCGTCACTGAAGCTTTCTTT	-	TRBV19	TRBD1	TRBJ1-1
CASSQQDRALYEQYF	TGTGCCAGCTCACAACAGGACAGGGCCCTGTACGAGCAGTACTTC	once	TRBV18	TRBD1	TRBJ2-7
CASSRTTARTNEQYF	TGTGCCAGCAGTCGCACTACCGCCCGGACAAACGAGCAGTACTTC	-	TRBV5-8	-	TRBJ2-7
CASSSWTGIYNEQFF	TGTGCCAGTAGTTCCTGGACAGGTATCTACAATGAGCAGTTCTTC	-	TRBV19	TRBD1	TRBJ2-1
CASSFSTGVQETQYF	TGCGCCAGCAGCTTTTCCACAGGAGTCCAAGAGACCCAGTACTTC	-	TRBV5-1	-	TRBJ2-5
CASSAGSLAGGRETQYF	TGTGCCAGCAGCGCGGGATCACTAGCGGGGGGGCGAGAGACCCAGTACTTC	-	TRBV7-7	TRBD2	TRBJ2-5
CASSSSFGRKASNEKLFF	TGTGCCAGCAGCTCCTCTTTTGGACGGAAGGCATCTAATGAAAAACTGTTTTTT	-	TRBV7-8	-	TRBJ1-4
CASSQDYGTGITGELFF	TGCGCCAGCAGCCAAGATTATGGGACAGGGATCACCGGGGAGCTGTTTTTT	once	TRBV4-1	TRBD1	TRBJ2-2
CASRRVQESNQPQHF	TGTGCCAGCAGGCGGGTCCAAGAGAGCAATCAGCCCCAGCATTTT	-	TRBV6-1	-	TRBJ1-5
CASSFHSSYEQYF	TGTGCCAGCAGCTTCCACAGCTCCTACGAGCAGTACTTC	-	TRBV5-4	-	TRBJ2-7
CASRKTAGQGNYGYTF	TGCGCCAGCAGGAAAACCGCGGGACAGGGGAACTATGGCTACACCTTC	-	TRBV5-1	TRBD1	TRBJ1-2
CAVRFSGIVTDTQYF	TGTGCCGTGCGTTTTTCCGGAATCGTCACAGATACGCAGTATTTT	-	TRBV6-1	-	TRBJ2-3
CSMSTDFGTEAFF	TGCAGCATGTCCACTGACTTTGGTACTGAAGCTTTCTTT	once	TRBV29-1	-	TRBJ1-1
CASSDRQGANYGYTF	TGTGCCAGCTCAGATCGACAGGGGGCTAACTATGGCTACACCTTC	few	TRBV18	TRBD1	TRBJ1-2
CASSEGRTTNYGYTF	TGTGCCAGCAGTGAAGGGAGGACTACTAACTATGGCTACACCTTC	once	TRBV6-1	-	TRBJ1-2
CASSREGQLADYGYTF	TGTGCCAGCAGCCGAGAGGGACAGCTGGCCGACTATGGCTACACCTTC	-	TRBV5-4	TRBD1	TRBJ1-2
CASSQEPSYGYTF	TGCGCCAGCAGCCAAGAGCCGAGCTATGGCTACACCTTC	-	TRBV4-1	-	TRBJ1-2
CASSPTGGYGYTF	TGCGCCAGCAGCCCTACAGGGGGCTATGGCTACACCTTC	-	TRBV5-1	TRBD1	TRBJ1-2
CAISEGLAGTYEQYF	TGTGCCATCAGTGAAGGACTAGCGGGGACCTACGAGCAGTACTTC	-	TRBV10-3	TRBD2	TRBJ2-7
CASSFTAGRTDTQYF	TGTGCCAGCAGCTTCACAGCCGGTCGCACAGATACGCAGTATTTT	-	TRBV11-2	-	TRBJ2-3
CASSEGLVGTGLLYQPQHF	TGTGCCAGCAGTGAAGGGCTAGTCGGGACAGGGTTGTTGTATCAGCCCCAGCATTTT	-	TRBV6-1	TRBD1	TRBJ1-5
CASSFLNDRNTEAFF	TGTGCCAGCAGTTTCCTTAATGACAGAAACACTGAAGCTTTCTTT	once	TRBV27	-	TRBJ1-1
CASRGQGAGSYEQYF	TGTGCCAGCAGGGGACAGGGGGCCGGCTCCTACGAGCAGTACTTC	once	TRBV6-1	TRBD1	TRBJ2-7
CASSPSRDTYGYTF	TGTGCCAGCTCACCTTCCCGGGACACCTATGGCTACACCTTC	-	TRBV18	-	TRBJ1-2
CAGSGTSYEQYF	TGTGCCGGTAGCGGGACCTCCTACGAGCAGTACTTC	-	TRBV6-1	TRBD2	TRBJ2-7
CASSPPSPASGELFF	TGTGCCAGCTCACCTCCCTCTCCAGCGTCCGGGGAGCTGTTTTTT	-	TRBV18	-	TRBJ2-2
CASSPGGGPLHF	TGTGCCAGCAGTCCAGGGGGGGGACCCCTCCACTTT	-	TRBV6-6	TRBD1	TRBJ1-6
CASYLSPGDTDTQYF	TGCGCCAGCTACCTTTCCCCGGGCGACACAGATACGCAGTATTTT	-	TRBV5-1	-	TRBJ2-3
CASSSRPSGGNAGELFF	TGCGCCAGCAGCTCCAGACCGAGCGGGGGGAACGCCGGGGAGCTGTTTTTT	-	TRBV5-1	TRBD2	TRBJ2-2
CASSYDRGLNSPLHF	TGTGCCAGCAGTTACGATCGGGGCTTAAATTCACCCCTCCACTTT	-	TRBV6-5	-	TRBJ1-6
CSVAEGNSNQPQHF	TGCAGCGTCGCAGAGGGGAATAGCAATCAGCCCCAGCATTTT	-	TRBV29-1	-	TRBJ1-5
CAIRGTSGDLETQYF	TGTGCCATCAGGGGGACTAGCGGGGATCTAGAGACCCAGTACTTC	few	TRBV10-3	TRBD2	TRBJ2-5
CASSGQGQGNTIYF	TGTGCCAGCAGTGGACAGGGGCAAGGAAACACCATATATTTT	-	TRBV2	TRBD1	TRBJ1-3
CASSLGTGRDVETQYF	TGCGCCAGCAGCCTGGGGACAGGGAGAGATGTGGAGACCCAGTACTTC	-	TRBV5-1	TRBD1	TRBJ2-5
CASSPEGTRTDTQYF	TGTGCCAGCTCACCAGAAGGGACCAGGACAGATACGCAGTATTTT	-	TRBV18	-	TRBJ2-3
CASSGPVALNSGRGVPPLHF	TGTGCCAGCTCAGGGCCCGTTGCTCTGAACAGCGGACGTGGGGTTCCACCCCTCCACTTT	-	TRBV18	-	TRBJ1-6
CASSLTQGQETQYF	TGTGCCAGCAGCTTAACGCAGGGGCAAGAGACCCAGTACTTC	-	TRBV7-2	-	TRBJ2-5
CASRKQGYSGELFF	TGTGCCAGCAGGAAACAGGGTTATAGCGGGGAGCTGTTTTTT	-	TRBV2	-	TRBJ2-2
CASSRLQGRNEKLFF	TGTGCCAGCAGCCGTTTGCAGGGTCGGAATGAAAAACTGTTTTTT	few	TRBV14	-	TRBJ1-4
CASSRGDWGEQFF	TGTGCCAGTAGTAGGGGCGACTGGGGAGAGCAGTTCTTC	-	TRBV19	-	TRBJ2-1
CASSERWGYEQYF	TGTGCCAGCAGCGAAAGGTGGGGTTACGAGCAGTACTTC	medium-sized	TRBV7-2	-	TRBJ2-7
CASSPRMDRGQGTTNYGYTF	TGTGCCAGCTCACCACGGATGGACAGGGGTCAGGGGACAACTAACTATGGCTACACCTTC	-	TRBV18	TRBD1	TRBJ1-2
CATGEGNTGELFF	TGTGCCACGGGAGAAGGGAACACCGGGGAGCTGTTTTTT	-	TRBV6-5	-	TRBJ2-2
CAISEAGVSGNTIYF	TGTGCCATCAGTGAGGCAGGCGTCTCTGGAAACACCATATATTTT	-	TRBV10-3	-	TRBJ1-3
CASHRGGVLTGELFF	TGTGCCAGTCATCGCGGGGGGGTCCTCACCGGGGAGCTGTTTTTT	-	TRBV19	TRBD2	TRBJ2-2
CASKPSTTEAFF	TGTGCCAGTAAACCCTCCACCACTGAAGCTTTCTTT	few	TRBV19	-	TRBJ1-1
CASSQEGRNTEAFF	TGTGCCAGCAGCCAAGAGGGCAGGAACACTGAAGCTTTCTTT	-	TRBV4-2	-	TRBJ1-1
CASSLGQGMYNEQFF	TGTGCCAGCAGCTTAGGACAGGGGATGTACAATGAGCAGTTCTTC	-	TRBV7-2	TRBD1	TRBJ2-1
CASSFGLDEQFF	TGTGCCAGCAGCTTCGGTTTGGATGAGCAGTTCTTC	-	TRBV7-9	-	TRBJ2-1
CASSPARGNYEQYF	TGTGCCAGCAGTCCTGCCCGGGGTAACTACGAGCAGTACTTC	few	TRBV6-1	-	TRBJ2-7
CASSPRGRGYIYYNSPLHF	TGTGCCAGCAGTCCCCGGGGCAGGGGGTATATATATTATAATTCACCCCTCCACTTT	-	TRBV27	TRBD1	TRBJ1-6
CASSESLGQRNSPLHF	TGTGCCAGCAGTGAATCCCTGGGACAAAGGAATTCACCCCTCCACTTT	-	TRBV6-1	-	TRBJ1-6
CASSDRGLYGYTF	TGTGCCAGCAGCGACAGGGGACTCTATGGCTACACCTTC	-	TRBV6-1	TRBD1	TRBJ1-2
CASSLVRQPYYGYTF	TGTGCCAGCAGCTTGGTGCGACAGCCGTACTATGGCTACACCTTC	-	TRBV7-2	-	TRBJ1-2